These 12 T cell receptor beta chains were sequenced from one sample in a study of tumor and adjacent non-tumor tissue in lung cancer. RNA was extracted from bulk tissue without any cell sorting. More than 3 cm separated this lung sample from the edge of the tumor. TCRbeta libraries were built with three rounds of nested PCR, modified from ARM-PCR. TCRdb reanalysed the multiplex PCR reads using MiXCR and keeps one entry per CDR3 protein. This sample carries 90,000 to 100,000 distinct CDR3 sequences, roughly 80% of them seen once, and the ten largest clones take approximately 28%. The sample taken for sequencing was distant non-tumor lung tissue. Receptors originate from a man between 60 and 75 years old with small cell lung cancer.

Note on this clonotype: At one of its ends the junction is not consistent with the germline gene, which may arise from a read error. The V and J genes are TRBV29-1 and TRBJ2-1; a possible D gene is TRBD1 (6 bases). The germline CDR1 and CDR2 sequences are SQVTM and ANQGSEA. This CDR3 spans 17 amino acids. CDR3 loop: CSVEARGDPRSYNEQFF. In DNA, the CDR3 is TGCAGTGTTGAAGCCAGGGGCGACCCACGCTCCTACAATGAGCAGTTCTTC.

On this clonotype itself: The germline gene is not matched at one end of the junction; a read error may be the cause. This sequence joins TRBV6-5 and TRBJ2-3; unclear D gene. The CDR3 consists of 12 residues. Germline V CDR1 and CDR2: MNHEY, SVGAGI. This CDR3 is CARSSTVDTQYF. The CDR3 coding sequence is TGTGCCAGGAGTTCTACTGTAGATACGCAGTATTTT.

The V and J genes are TRBV28 and TRBJ2-7, with 10 positions matching TRBD1. The CDR3 has 14 residues. Germline CDR1 MDHEN, CDR2 SYDVKM. CDR3 amino acids: CDSRTGTGAYEQYF. The CDR3 DNA follows: TGTGACAGTAGAACCGGGACAGGGGCCTACGAGCAGTACTTC.

In the case of this clonotype: Germline and junction disagree at one end, which may indicate a read error. V and J are TRBV11-2 and TRBJ2-7; D is possibly TRBD2 (6 bases). In germline, CDR1 is SGHAT, CDR2 FQNNGV. This CDR3 region has 14 residues. The CDR3 is CTSSLEVGGYELYF. The CDR3 DNA sequence: TGTACTAGCAGCTTAGAAGTCGGAGGCTACGAGCTGTACTTC.

As regards this clonotype: Compared with germline, one end of the junction differs, possibly owing to a read error. The gene calls are TRBV7-9 and TRBJ2-5; 9 bases agree with TRBD1. The CDR3 is made up of 13 amino acids. Germline-derived CDR1 and CDR2 are SEHNR and FQNEAQ (reference sequence). CDR3 DNA sequence: TGTGCCTGCAGCCGGGGACAGGGCGAGGCCCAGTACTTC. Protein product: CACSRGQGEAQYF.

The V gene is TRBV4-1, the J gene TRBJ2-7, with TRBD1 matching over 7 bases. Per germline, CDR1 MGHRA and CDR2 YSYEKL. The CDR3 spans 14 residues. After removal of 4 bases from V and 3 bases from J, the junction contained 6 bases not matched to a gene. The CDR3 is CASSPVGGHYEQYV. The DNA for the CDR3 is TGCGCCAGCAGCCCAGTAGGGGGCCACTACGAGCAGTACGTC.

The chain uses TRBV25-1 and TRBJ2-1; no definite D call. The germline V and J ends were trimmed by 7 bases and 8 bases, with 9 bases remaining between them. CDR1 is MGHDK and CDR2 is SYGVNS in the germline V gene. The CDR3 loop spans 11 amino acids. CDR3 in DNA: TGTGCCAGCACGCACGGCTATGAGCAGTTCTTC. Its translation: CASTHGYEQFF. Using reference TRBV25-1 and TRBJ2-1 for the parts outside the CDR3, the full variable domain is EADIYQTPRYLVIGTGKKITLECSQTMGHDKMYWYQQDPGMELHLIHYSYGVNSTEKGDLSSESTVSRIRTEHFPLTLESARPSHTSQYLCASTHGYEQFFGPGTRLTVL.

To note about this clonotype: A junction boundary mismatches the germline segment, possibly from a read error. The chain is built from TRBV11-2 and TRBJ1-1, with D possibly being TRBD1 (5 bases). This CDR3 is 17 amino acids long. Germline V gene sequence: CDR1 SGHAT, CDR2 FQNNGV. The CDR3 reads CASSLIWGVGRNTEAFF. CDR3 nucleotide sequence: TGTGCCAGTAGCTTAATATGGGGCGTGGGTAGGAACACTGAAGCTTTCTTT.

A remark on this clonotype: Relative to the germline gene, one junction end is altered; a read error may explain this. The genes are TRBV12-3 or TRBV12-4 and TRBJ2-7; possibly TRBD2 for D (5 bases). This CDR3 region has 13 residues. CDR3 region: CASSPRAGYEQHF. DNA for the CDR3: TGTGCTAGCAGCCCGCGGGCGGGCTACGAGCAGCACTTC.

With regard to this clonotype: Since the CDR3 does not end with the conserved phenylalanine or tryptophan, this likely comes from a read error. This chain links TRBV11-3 with TRBJ2-3, with TRBD2 as a possible D gene (6 bases). This CDR3 has 13 amino acids. Germline lookup yields CDR1 SGHNT and CDR2 YENEEA. The CDR3 spells CASNLSSSVPQYL. CDR3 nucleotides: TGTGCCAGCAACTTATCGTCTAGCGTCCCGCAGTATTTG.

On this clonotype itself: A much larger clone is a single base away; this may be a read error. The chain has TRBV20-1 and TRBJ2-3; TRBD2 might be the D (5 bases). The CDR3 has 12 residues. Deletions cut 4 bases from V and 7 bases from J, with 12 bases between. Germline CDR1 is DFQATT and CDR2 is SNEGSKA (reference sequence). In DNA form, the CDR3 reads TGCAGTGCTATCAATCGGGGAAATACGCAGTATTTT. Its protein product is CSAINRGNTQYF.

Remarks on this clonotype: One end of the junction varies from germline; a read error may be responsible. CDR3 sequence: CASRLASGTANAEAFF. CDR3 nucleotides: TGCGCCAGCAGGTTGGCCTCCGGGACAGCGAACGCTGAAGCTTTCTTT. The genes are TRBV5-6 and TRBJ1-1, with 7 bases matching TRBD1. The CDR3 is 16 residues long. Germline assignment: CDR1 SGHDT and CDR2 YYEEEE. The full variable domain, rest sourced from reference TRBV5-6 and TRBJ1-1, is DAGVTQSPTHLIKTRGQQVTLRCSPKSGHDTVSWYQQALGQGPQFIFQYYEEEERQRGNFPDRFSGHQFPNYSSELNVNALLLGDSALYLCASRLASGTANAEAFFGQGTRLTVV.